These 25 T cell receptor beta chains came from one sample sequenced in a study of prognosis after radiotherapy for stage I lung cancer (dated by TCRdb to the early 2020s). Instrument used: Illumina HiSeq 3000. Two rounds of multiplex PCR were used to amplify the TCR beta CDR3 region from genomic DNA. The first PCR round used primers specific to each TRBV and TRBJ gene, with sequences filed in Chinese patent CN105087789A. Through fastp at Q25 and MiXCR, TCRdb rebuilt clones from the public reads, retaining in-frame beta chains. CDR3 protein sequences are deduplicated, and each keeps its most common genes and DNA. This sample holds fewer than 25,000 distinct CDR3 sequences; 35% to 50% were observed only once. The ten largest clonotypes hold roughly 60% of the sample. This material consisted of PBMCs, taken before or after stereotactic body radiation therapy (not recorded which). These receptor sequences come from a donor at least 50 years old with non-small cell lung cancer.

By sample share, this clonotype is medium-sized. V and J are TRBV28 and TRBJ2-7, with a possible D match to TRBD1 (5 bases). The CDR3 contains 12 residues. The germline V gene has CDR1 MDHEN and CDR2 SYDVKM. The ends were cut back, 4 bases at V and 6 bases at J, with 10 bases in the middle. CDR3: CASSSGHVEQYF. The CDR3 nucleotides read TGTGCCAGCAGTTCCGGACATGTCGAGCAGTACTTC.

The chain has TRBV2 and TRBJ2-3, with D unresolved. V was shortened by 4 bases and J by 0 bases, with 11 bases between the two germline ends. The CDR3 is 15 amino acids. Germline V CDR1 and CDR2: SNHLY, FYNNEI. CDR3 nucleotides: TGTGCCAGCAGTGCGAGAAGCATCAGCACAGATACGCAGTATTTT. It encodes CASSARSISTDTQYF.

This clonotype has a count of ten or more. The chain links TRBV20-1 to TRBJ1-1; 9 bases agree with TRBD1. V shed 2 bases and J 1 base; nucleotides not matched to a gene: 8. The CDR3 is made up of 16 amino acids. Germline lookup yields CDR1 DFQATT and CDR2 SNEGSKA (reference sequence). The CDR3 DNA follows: TGCAGTGCTAGAACACTTCCGGGACAGGGGAACACTGAAGCTTTCTTT. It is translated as CSARTLPGQGNTEAFF.

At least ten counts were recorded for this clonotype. The CDR3 protein is CASSLIYTGELFF. CDR3 DNA: TGTGCCAGCAGTTTAATCTACACCGGGGAGCTGTTTTTT. The V and J genes are TRBV12-3 or TRBV12-4 and TRBJ2-2; unclear D gene. The CDR3 covers 13 residues. The germline V and J ends were trimmed by 2 bases and 3 bases, with 4 bases remaining between them.

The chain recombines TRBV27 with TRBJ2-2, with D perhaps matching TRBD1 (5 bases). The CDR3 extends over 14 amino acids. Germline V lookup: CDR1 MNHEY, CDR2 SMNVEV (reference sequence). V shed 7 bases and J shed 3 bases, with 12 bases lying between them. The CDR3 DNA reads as TGTGCCAGCATTTCCGACAGTGACACCGGGGAGCTGTTTTTT. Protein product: CASISDSDTGELFF.

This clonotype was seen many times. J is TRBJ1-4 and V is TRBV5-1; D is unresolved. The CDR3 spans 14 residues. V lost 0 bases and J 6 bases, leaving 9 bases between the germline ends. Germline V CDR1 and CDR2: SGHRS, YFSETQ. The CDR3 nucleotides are TGCGCCAGCAGCTTGGTACCTGGGGATGAAAAACTGTTTTTT. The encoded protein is CASSLVPGDEKLFF.

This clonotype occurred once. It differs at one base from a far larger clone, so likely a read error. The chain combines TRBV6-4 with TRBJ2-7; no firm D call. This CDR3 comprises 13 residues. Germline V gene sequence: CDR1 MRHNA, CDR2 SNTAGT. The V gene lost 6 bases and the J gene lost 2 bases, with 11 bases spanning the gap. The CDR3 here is CASSETLTYEQYF. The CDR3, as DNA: TGTGCCAGCAGCGAGACTCTGACCTACGAGCAGTACTTC.

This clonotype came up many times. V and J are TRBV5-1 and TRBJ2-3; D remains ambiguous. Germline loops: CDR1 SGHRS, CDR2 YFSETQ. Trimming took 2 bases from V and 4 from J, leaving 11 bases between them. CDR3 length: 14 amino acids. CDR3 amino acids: CASSFIPDADTQYF. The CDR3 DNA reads TGCGCCAGCAGCTTCATTCCCGATGCAGATACGCAGTATTTT.

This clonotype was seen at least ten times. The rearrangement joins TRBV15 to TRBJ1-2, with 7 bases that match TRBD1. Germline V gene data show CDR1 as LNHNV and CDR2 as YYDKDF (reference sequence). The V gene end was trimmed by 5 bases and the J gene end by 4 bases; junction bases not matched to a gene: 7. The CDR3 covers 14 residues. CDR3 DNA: TGTGCCACCAGCCCGGACAGGTCGGCCTATGGCTACACCTTC. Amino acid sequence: CATSPDRSAYGYTF.

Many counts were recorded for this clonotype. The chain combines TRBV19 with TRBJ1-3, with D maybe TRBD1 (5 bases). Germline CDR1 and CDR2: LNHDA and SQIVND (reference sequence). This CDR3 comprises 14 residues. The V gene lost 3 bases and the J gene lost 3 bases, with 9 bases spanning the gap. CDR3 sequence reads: CASSIQGDGNTIYF. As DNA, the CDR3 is TGTGCCAGTAGTATCCAGGGTGATGGAAACACCATATATTTT.

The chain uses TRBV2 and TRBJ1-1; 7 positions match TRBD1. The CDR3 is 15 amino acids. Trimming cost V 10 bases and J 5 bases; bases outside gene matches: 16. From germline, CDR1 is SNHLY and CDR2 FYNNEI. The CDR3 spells CATQQGPTIRTEAFF. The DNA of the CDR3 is TGTGCCACTCAACAGGGGCCAACCATCAGGACTGAAGCTTTCTTT. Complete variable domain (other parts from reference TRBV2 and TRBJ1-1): EPEVTQTPSHQVTQMGQEVILRCVPISNHLYFYWYRQILGQKVEFLVSFYNNEISEKSEIFDDQFSVERPDGSNFTLKIRSTKLEDSAMYFCATQQGPTIRTEAFFGQGTRLTVV.

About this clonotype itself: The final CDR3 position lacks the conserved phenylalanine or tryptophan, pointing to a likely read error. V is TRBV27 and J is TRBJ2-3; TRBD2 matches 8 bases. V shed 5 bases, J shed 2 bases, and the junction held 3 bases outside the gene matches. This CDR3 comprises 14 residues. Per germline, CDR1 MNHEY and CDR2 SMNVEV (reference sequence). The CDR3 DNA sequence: TGTGCCAGCAGTGTTAGCGGGACCACAGATACGCAGTATCTT. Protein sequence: CASSVSGTTDTQYL.

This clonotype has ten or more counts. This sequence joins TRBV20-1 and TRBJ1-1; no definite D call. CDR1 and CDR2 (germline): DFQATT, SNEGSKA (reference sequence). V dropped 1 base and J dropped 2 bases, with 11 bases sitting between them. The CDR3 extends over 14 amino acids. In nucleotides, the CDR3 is TGCAGTGCTAGAGGGGCAGGCGTCAACACTGAAGCTTTCTTT. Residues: CSARGAGVNTEAFF.

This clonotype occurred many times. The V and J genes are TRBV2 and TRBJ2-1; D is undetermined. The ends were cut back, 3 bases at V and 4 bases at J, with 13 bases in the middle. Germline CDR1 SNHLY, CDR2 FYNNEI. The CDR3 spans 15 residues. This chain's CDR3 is CASSEDPMAYNEQFF. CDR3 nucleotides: TGTGCCAGCAGTGAGGACCCGATGGCATACAATGAGCAGTTCTTC.

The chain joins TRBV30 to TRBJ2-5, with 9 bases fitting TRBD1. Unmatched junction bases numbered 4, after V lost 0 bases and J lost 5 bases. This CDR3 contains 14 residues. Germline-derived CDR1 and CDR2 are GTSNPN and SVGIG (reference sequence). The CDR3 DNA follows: TGTGCCTGGAGTGTCACAGGGGGCGGTGAGACCCAGTACTTC. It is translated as CAWSVTGGGETQYF.

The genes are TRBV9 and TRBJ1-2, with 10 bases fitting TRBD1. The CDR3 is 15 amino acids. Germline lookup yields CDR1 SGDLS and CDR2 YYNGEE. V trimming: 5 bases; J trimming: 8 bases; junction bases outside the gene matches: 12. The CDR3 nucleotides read TGTGCCAGCAGTAAGGCCCCGGGACAGGGGCCGGGCTACACCTTC. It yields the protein CASSKAPGQGPGYTF. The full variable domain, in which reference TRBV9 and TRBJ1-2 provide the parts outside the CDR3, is DSGVTQTPKHLITATGQRVTLRCSPRSGDLSVYWYQQSLDQGLQFLIQYYNGEERAKGNILERFSAQQFPDLHSELNLSSLELGDSALYFCASSKAPGQGPGYTFGSGTRLTVV.

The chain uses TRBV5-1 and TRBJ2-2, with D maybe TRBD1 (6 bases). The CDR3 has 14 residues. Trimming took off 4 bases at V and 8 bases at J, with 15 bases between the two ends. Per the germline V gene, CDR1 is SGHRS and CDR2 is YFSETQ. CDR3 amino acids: CASSRDTTTGELFF. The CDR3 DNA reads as TGCGCCAGCAGCCGGGACACCACGACAGGGGAGCTGTTTTTT.

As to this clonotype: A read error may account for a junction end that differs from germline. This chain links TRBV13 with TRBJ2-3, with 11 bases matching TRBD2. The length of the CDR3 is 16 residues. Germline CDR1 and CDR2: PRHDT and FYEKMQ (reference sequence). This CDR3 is CTSSSQTGLAADTQYF. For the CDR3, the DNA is TGTACCAGCAGCTCGCAAACGGGACTAGCGGCAGATACGCAGTATTTT.

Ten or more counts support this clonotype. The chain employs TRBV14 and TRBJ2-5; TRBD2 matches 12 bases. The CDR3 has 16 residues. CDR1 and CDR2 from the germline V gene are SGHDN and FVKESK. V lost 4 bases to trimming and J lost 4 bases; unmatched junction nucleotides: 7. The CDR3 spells CASSLWTSGKGETQYF. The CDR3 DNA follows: TGTGCCAGCAGCCTGTGGACTAGCGGGAAGGGAGAGACCCAGTACTTC.

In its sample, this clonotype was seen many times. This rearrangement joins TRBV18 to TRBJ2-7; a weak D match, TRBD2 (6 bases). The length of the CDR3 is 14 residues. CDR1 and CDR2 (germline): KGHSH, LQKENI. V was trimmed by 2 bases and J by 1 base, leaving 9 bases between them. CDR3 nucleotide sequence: TGTGCCAGCTCACCAAGGAGCGGGTCCTACGAGCAGTACTTC. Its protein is CASSPRSGSYEQYF.

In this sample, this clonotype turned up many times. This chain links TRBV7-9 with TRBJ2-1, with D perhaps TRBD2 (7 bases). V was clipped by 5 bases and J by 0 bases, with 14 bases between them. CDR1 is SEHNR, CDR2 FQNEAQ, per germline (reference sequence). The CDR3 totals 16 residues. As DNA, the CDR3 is TGTGCCAGCAGCCCCGGAGGGGGGGGCTCCTACAATGAGCAGTTCTTC. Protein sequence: CASSPGGGGSYNEQFF.

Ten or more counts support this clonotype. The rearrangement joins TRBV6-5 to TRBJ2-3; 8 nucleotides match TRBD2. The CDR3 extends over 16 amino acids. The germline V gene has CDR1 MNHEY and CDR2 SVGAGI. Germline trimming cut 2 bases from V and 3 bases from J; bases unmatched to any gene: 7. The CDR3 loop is CASSYVPGGPTDTQYF. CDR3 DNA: TGTGCCAGCAGTTACGTTCCGGGAGGGCCGACAGATACGCAGTATTTT.

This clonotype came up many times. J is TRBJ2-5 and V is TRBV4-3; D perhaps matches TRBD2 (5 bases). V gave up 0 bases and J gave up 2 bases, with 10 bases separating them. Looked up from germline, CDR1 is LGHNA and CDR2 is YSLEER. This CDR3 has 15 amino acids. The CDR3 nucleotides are TGCGCCAGCAGCCAAGACTGGGCGGGTCAAGAGACCCAGTACTTC. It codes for CASSQDWAGQETQYF.

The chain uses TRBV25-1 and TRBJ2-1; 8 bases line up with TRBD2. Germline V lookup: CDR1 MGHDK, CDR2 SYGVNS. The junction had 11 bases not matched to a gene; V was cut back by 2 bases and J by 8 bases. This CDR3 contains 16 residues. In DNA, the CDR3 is TGTGCCAGCAGTGAAAGAAGATTAGCGGGAAATTATGAGCAGTTCTTC. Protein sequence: CASSERRLAGNYEQFF.

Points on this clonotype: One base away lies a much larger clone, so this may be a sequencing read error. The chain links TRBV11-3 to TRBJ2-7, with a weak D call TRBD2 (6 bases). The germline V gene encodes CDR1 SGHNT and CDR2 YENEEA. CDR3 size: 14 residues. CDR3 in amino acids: CASSLPGASYDQYF. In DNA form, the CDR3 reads TGTGCCAGCAGCCTGCCGGGAGCCTCCTACGATCAGTACTTC.